Here is one T cell receptor beta chain with its context. Amplification used 60 Vbeta primers and 13 Jbeta primers. The data were produced by immunoSEQ multiplex PCR, yet TCRdb's version contains in-frame clones alone and is incomplete. The sample contains about 220,000 clones, approximately 68% of which appear only once. This entry comes from a study of cytomegalovirus exposure and HLA in healthy donors. The germline V gene encodes CDR1 SQVTM and CDR2 ANQGSEA. The CDR3 covers 13 residues. V lost 4 bases and J 4 bases, leaving 13 bases between the germline ends. This chain links TRBV29-1 with TRBJ1-2; unclear D gene. This receptor was taken from a woman in her twenties or thirties in good health and CMV-seronegative. Source material: PBMCs. CDR3 loop: CSVARELFYGYTF. For the CDR3, the DNA is TGCAGCGTTGCCCGTGAACTTTTCTATGGCTACACCTTC.